This T cell receptor beta chain was captured in a study of T cells in Graves' hyperthyroidism and ophthalmopathy. The CDR3 extends over 13 amino acids. In germline, CDR1 is KGHSH, CDR2 LQKENI. The V end lost 4 bases, the J end lost 6 bases, and 10 bases lay between the germline ends. Amplified TCR beta CDR3 regions came from RNA transcripts. Initially, a first-round RT-PCR of the TCR CDR3 employed the HTBI primer set. TCRdb re-analysed the multiplex PCR reads in MiXCR, keeping a single row per CDR3 protein. The sample contains about 480,000 distinct CDR3 sequences, about 20% of which appear only once. This clonotype was picked up a small number of times.

This chain joins TRBV18 and TRBJ1-5; D perhaps matches TRBD1 (5 bases). The TCR comes from a woman aged 70-85 years with Graves' ophthalmopathy. The specimen sequenced was blood. Written as DNA, the CDR3 is TGTGCCAGCTCACTCCGACAGACTCAGCCCCAGCATTTT. Its protein product is CASSLRQTQPQHF.